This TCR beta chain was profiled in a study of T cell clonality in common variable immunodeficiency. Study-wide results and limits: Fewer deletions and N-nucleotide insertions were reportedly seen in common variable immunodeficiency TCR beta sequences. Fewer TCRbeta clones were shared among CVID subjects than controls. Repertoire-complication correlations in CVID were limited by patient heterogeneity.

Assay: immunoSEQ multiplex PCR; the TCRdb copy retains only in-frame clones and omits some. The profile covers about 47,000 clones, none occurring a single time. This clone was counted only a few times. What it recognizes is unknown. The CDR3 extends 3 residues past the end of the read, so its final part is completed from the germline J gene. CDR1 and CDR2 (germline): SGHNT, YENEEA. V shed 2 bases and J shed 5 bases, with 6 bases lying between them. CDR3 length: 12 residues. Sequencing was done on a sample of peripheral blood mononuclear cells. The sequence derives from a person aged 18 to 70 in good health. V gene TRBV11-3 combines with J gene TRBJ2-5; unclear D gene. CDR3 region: CASSLRSETQYF. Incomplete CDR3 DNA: TGTGCCAGCAGCTTACGGTCGGAGACC.